The TCR beta chain under discussion was sequenced for a study of CD4 T cells in relation to SARS-CoV-2 and coronaviruses. Study-wide background: Controls used an HIV-1 Nef peptide pool or no peptide.

The unexposed donors gave CD4+ T cells in 2011-2018, prior to COVID-19. CD4+ T cells were isolated from the cells after about ten days of culture. This clone was observed a few times. Its cognate antigen is unknown. Produced via immunoSEQ multiplex PCR; TCRdb's table is partial and in-frame only. This table has about 18,000 clones, 70% to 80% appearing once. CDR3 length: 14 residues. Germline CDR1 MDHEN, CDR2 SYDVKM. V shed 6 bases, J shed 2 bases, and the junction held 7 bases outside the gene matches. The V call is TRBV28, the J call TRBJ2-7, with TRBD1 matching over 7 bases. Input material: CD4+ T cells from PBMCs, cultured in vitro. The sequence came from a human donor in good health. CDR3 loop: CASRSTGQTYEQYF. The CDR3 DNA is TGTGCCAGCAGAAGTACGGGACAGACCTACGAGCAGTACTTC.